A selection of T cell receptor beta chains follows, all from one sample in a study. One entry per CDR3 protein results from TCRdb running MiXCR on the 5' RACE reads. Among 32,000 or so distinct CDR3 sequences listed, around 27% were seen once. Sequencing was performed on tumor-infiltrating Tregs sorted from the breast tumor. These receptors were collected from a female donor with breast cancer. Each CDR3 is given with its conserved first and last residue. Fields, in order: J gene, V gene, clone size, D gene, CDR3 protein, CDR3 DNA. A D gene is named only where the DNA matches it firmly. The listing skips clone size in some rows; elsewhere it reads once, few, many or a size class.

TRBJ2-7	TRBV15	many	-	CATSVTSSYEQYF	TGTGCCACCAGCGTCACTAGTTCCTACGAGCAGTACTTC
TRBJ2-7	TRBV12-3/TRBV12-4	medium-sized	TRBD1	CASSPPGQGHSYEQYF	TGTGCCAGCAGTCCCCCCGGACAGGGCCACTCCTACGAGCAGTACTTC
TRBJ2-1	TRBV20-1	medium-sized	TRBD2	CSAHPPGGPANEQFF	TGCAGTGCCCACCCACCGGGAGGGCCTGCTAATGAGCAGTTCTTC
TRBJ2-1	TRBV5-1	many	TRBD1	CASSLERTGQYNEQFF	TGCGCCAGCAGCTTGGAAAGGACAGGGCAGTACAATGAGCAGTTCTTC
TRBJ2-5	TRBV5-1	few	-	CASSLRRTAQETQYF	TGCGCCAGCAGCTTGAGAAGGACAGCCCAAGAGACCCAGTACTTC
TRBJ1-5	TRBV30	-	-	CAWSLGEMQPQHF	TGTGCCTGGAGTCTCGGGGAAATGCAGCCCCAGCATTTT
TRBJ2-2	TRBV15	many	-	CATSRDRLFGGSGELFF	TGTGCCACCAGCAGAGATAGGCTGTTTGGGGGGAGCGGGGAGCTGTTTTTT
TRBJ2-1	TRBV6-5	-	TRBD2	CASTQSGSSYNEQFF	TGTGCCAGCACCCAGAGCGGGAGCTCCTACAATGAGCAGTTCTTC
TRBJ1-3	TRBV9	-	TRBD1	CASSEKSWGQLSSGNTIYF	TGTGCCAGCAGCGAAAAGAGTTGGGGACAGCTTAGCTCTGGAAACACCATATATTTT
TRBJ2-1	TRBV2	many	-	CASRVSSYNEQFF	TGTGCCAGTCGGGTGAGCTCCTACAATGAGCAGTTCTTC
TRBJ1-3	TRBV18	many	-	CASSPQGSGNTIYF	TGTGCCAGCTCACCACAGGGGAGTGGAAACACCATATATTTT
TRBJ1-2	TRBV11-2	many	-	CASSLDSRQGYGYTF	TGTGCCAGCAGCTTAGATAGTAGGCAGGGTTATGGCTACACCTTC
TRBJ1-2	TRBV15	many	-	CATSRPQGTNYGYTF	TGTGCCACCAGCCGACCACAAGGAACTAACTATGGCTACACCTTC
TRBJ2-2	TRBV29-1	many	-	CSARRSGELFF	TGCAGCGCCCGCCGTTCCGGGGAGCTGTTTTTT
TRBJ2-7	TRBV5-1	many	-	CASSFDSNLGQYF	TGCGCCAGCAGCTTCGACTCAAACCTCGGGCAGTACTTC
TRBJ1-5	TRBV7-9	-	-	CASSPRDGNQPQHF	TGTGCCAGCAGCCCCCGGGACGGCAATCAGCCCCAGCATTTT
TRBJ1-1	TRBV3-1	few	TRBD1	CASSYPGQVGTEAFF	TGTGCCAGCAGCTACCCGGGACAGGTGGGGACTGAAGCTTTCTTT
TRBJ2-1	TRBV20-1	-	TRBD2	CSASRRTSGRDEQFF	TGCAGTGCTAGTCGAAGGACTAGCGGGAGGGATGAGCAGTTCTTC
TRBJ2-6	TRBV19	-	-	CASSRSVSAHVLTF	TGTGCCTCAAGTAGGTCCGTTTCCGCCCACGTCCTGACTTTC